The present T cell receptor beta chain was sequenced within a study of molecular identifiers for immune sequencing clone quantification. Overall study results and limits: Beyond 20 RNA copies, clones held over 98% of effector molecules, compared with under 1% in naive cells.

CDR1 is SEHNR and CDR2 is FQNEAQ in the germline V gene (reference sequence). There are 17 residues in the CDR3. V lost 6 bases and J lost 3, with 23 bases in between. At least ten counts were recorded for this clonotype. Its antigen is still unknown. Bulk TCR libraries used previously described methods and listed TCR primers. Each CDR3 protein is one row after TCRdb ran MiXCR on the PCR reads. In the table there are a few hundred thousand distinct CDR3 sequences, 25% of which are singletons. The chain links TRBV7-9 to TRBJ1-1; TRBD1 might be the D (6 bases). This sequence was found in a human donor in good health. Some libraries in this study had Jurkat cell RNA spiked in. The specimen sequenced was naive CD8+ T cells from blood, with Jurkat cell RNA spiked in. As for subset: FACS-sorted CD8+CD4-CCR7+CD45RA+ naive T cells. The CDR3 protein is CASRPPMSGGGHTEAFF. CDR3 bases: TGTGCCAGCAGACCCCCCATGAGCGGGGGCGGTCACACTGAAGCTTTCTTT. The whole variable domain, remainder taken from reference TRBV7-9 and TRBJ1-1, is DTGVSQNPRHKITKRGQNVTFRCDPISEHNRLYWYRQTLGQGPEFLTYFQNEAQLEKSRLLSDRFSAERPKGSFSTLEIQRTEQGDSAMYLCASRPPMSGGGHTEAFFGQGTRLTVV.